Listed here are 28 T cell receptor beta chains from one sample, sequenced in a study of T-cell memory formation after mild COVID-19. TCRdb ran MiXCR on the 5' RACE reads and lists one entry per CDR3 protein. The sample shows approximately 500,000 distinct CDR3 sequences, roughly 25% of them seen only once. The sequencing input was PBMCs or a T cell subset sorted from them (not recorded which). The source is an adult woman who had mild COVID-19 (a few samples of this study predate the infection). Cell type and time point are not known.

The CDR3 is CASSYESNYGYTF. The CDR3 DNA sequence: TGTGCCAGCAGTTACGAGTCTAACTATGGCTACACCTTC. The gene calls are TRBV6-5 and TRBJ1-2, with D unresolved. Germline V gives CDR1 MNHEY, CDR2 SVGAGI. The ends were cut back, 2 bases at V and 0 bases at J, with 4 bases in the middle. This CDR3 is built from 13 residues.

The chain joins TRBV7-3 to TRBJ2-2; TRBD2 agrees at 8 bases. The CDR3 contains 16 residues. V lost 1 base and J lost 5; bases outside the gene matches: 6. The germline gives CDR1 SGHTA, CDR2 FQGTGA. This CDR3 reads CASSLSRASGTGELFF. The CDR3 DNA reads TGTGCCAGCAGCTTAAGTCGGGCTAGCGGGACCGGGGAGCTGTTTTTT.

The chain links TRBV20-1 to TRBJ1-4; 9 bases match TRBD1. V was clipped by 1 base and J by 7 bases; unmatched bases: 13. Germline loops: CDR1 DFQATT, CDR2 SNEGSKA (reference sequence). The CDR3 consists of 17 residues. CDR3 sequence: CSARGRDRVVWSEKLFF. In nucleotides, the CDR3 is TGCAGTGCTAGAGGCCGGGACAGGGTGGTCTGGAGTGAAAAACTGTTTTTT.

CDR3 DNA: TGCGCCAGCAGCGAGAGGGCCGCCTACAATGAGCAGTTCTTC. Translation: CASSERAAYNEQFF. J is TRBJ2-1 and V is TRBV4-3; a weak D match, TRBD2 (5 bases). V was clipped by 5 bases and J by 2 bases, with 10 bases between them. The CDR3 sequence is 14 residues long. Germline V gene data show CDR1 as LGHNA and CDR2 as YSLEER.

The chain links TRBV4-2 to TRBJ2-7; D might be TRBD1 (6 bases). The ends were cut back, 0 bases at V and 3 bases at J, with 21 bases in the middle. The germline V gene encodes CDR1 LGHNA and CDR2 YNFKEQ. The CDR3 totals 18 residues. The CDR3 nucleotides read TGTGCCAGCAGCCAAGATCGACGGGTTAGGGGGACCTTCTACGAGCAGTACTTC. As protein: CASSQDRRVRGTFYEQYF.

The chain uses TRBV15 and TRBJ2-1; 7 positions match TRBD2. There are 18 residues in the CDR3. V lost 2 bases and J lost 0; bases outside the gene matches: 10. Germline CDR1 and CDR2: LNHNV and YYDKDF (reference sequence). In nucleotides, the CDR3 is TGTGCCACCAGCAGAAGCCCGGGAGGCTGGGTCTCCTACAATGAGCAGTTCTTC. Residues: CATSRSPGGWVSYNEQFF.

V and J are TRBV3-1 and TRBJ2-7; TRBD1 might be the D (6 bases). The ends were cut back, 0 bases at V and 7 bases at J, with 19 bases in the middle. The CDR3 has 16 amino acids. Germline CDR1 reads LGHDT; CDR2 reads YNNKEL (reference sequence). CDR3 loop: CASSQDPGTGMWEQYF. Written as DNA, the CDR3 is TGTGCCAGCAGCCAAGACCCCGGAACAGGGATGTGGGAGCAGTACTTC.

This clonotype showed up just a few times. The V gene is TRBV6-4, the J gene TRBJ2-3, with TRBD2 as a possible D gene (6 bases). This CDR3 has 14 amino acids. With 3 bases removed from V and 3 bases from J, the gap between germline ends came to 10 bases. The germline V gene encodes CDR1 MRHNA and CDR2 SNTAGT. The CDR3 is CASSEASETDTQYF. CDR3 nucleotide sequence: TGTGCCAGCAGTGAGGCTAGCGAGACAGATACGCAGTATTTT.

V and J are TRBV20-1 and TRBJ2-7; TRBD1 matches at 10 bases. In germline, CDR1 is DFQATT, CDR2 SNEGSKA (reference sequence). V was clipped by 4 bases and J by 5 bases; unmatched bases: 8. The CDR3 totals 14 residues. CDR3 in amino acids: CSATVGQGYHEQYF. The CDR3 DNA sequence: TGCAGTGCTACGGTGGGACAGGGGTACCACGAGCAGTACTTC.

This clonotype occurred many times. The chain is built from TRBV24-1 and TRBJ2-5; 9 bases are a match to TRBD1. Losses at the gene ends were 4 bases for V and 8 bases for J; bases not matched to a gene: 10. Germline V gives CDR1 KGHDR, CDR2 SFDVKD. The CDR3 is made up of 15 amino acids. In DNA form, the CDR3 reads TGTGCCACCAGTGACCGCCCGGGACAGGGTAACACCCAGTACTTC. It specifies CATSDRPGQGNTQYF.

CDR3 coding DNA: TGTGCCAGCAGCACTGGGCTAGCGGGAGGCTCTGGGGCCAACGTCCTGACTTTC. Residues: CASSTGLAGGSGANVLTF. The rearrangement links TRBV12-3 or TRBV12-4 to TRBJ2-6, with 11 nucleotides matching TRBD2. The ends lost 6 bases at V and 0 bases at J; junction bases unmatched: 7. CDR3 length equals 18 residues.

In DNA, the CDR3 is TGTGCCAGCAGCCAAGACAGGGGGCCGACCTACGAGCAGTACTTC. Protein sequence: CASSQDRGPTYEQYF. V gene TRBV3-1 combines with J gene TRBJ2-7; 8 nucleotides align to TRBD1. This CDR3 comprises 15 residues. The V gene end was trimmed by 0 bases and the J gene end by 2 bases; junction bases not matched to a gene: 3. Germline loops: CDR1 LGHDT, CDR2 YNNKEL (reference sequence).

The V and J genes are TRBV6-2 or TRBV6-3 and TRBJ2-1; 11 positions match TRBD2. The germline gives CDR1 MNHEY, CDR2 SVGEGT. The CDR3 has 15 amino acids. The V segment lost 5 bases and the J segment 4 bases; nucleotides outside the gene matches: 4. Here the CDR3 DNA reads TGTGCCAGCAGTAAACTAGCGGGAGCATACAATGAGCAGTTCTTC. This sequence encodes CASSKLAGAYNEQFF.

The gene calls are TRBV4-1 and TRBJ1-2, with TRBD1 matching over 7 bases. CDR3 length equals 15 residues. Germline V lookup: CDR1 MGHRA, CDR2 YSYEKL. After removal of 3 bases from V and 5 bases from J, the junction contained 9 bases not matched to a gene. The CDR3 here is CASSHTGDLPYGYTF. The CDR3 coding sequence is TGCGCCAGCAGCCATACAGGGGACCTACCTTATGGCTACACCTTC.

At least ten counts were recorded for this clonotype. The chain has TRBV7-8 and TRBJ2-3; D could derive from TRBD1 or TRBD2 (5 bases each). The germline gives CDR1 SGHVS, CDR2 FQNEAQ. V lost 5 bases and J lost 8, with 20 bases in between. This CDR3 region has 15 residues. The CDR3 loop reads CASSPRDPLGSTQYF. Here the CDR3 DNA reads TGTGCCAGCAGCCCCCGGGACCCACTTGGTAGTACGCAGTATTTT.

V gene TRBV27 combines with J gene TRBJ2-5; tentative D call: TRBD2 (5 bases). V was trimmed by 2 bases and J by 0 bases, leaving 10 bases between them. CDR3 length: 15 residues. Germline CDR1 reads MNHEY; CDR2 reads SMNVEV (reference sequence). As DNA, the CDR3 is TGTGCCAGCAGTTTAGGGGTCGGGAACCAAGAGACCCAGTACTTC. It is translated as CASSLGVGNQETQYF.

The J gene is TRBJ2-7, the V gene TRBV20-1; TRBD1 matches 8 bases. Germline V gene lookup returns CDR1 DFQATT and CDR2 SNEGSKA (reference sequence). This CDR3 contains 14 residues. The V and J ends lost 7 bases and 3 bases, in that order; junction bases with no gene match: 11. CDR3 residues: CSVPPQGAGYEQYF. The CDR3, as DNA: TGCAGTGTCCCCCCCCAGGGGGCGGGCTACGAGCAGTACTTC.

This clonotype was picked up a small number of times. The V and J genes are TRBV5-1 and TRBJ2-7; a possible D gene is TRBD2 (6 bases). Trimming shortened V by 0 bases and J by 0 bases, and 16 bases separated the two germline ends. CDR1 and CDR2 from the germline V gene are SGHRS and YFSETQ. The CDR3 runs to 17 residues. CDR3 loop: CASSLGGGGASSYEQYF. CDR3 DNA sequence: TGCGCCAGCAGCTTGGGAGGTGGCGGGGCAAGCTCCTACGAGCAGTACTTC.

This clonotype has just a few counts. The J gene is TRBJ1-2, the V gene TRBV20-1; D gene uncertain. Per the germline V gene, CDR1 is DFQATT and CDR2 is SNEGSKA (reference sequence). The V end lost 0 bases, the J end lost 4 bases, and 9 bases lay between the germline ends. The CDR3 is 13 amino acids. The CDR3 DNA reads TGCAGTGCTAGAGAGCGGGTCAGCTATGGCTACACCTTC. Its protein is CSARERVSYGYTF.

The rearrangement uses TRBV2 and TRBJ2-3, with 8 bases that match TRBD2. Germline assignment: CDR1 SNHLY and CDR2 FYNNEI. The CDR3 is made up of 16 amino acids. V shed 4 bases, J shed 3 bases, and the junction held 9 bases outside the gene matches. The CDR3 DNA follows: TGTGCCAGCAGTGGACGGCGCGGGGGGATAACAGATACGCAGTATTTT. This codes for CASSGRRGGITDTQYF.

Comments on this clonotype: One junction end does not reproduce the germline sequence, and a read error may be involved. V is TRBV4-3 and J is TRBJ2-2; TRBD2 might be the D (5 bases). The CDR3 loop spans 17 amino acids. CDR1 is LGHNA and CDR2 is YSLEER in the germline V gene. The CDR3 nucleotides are TGCGCCAGCAGCCAAGCCGTGAGGGTCCTGAACACCGTGGAGCTGTTTTTT. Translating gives CASSQAVRVLNTVELFF.

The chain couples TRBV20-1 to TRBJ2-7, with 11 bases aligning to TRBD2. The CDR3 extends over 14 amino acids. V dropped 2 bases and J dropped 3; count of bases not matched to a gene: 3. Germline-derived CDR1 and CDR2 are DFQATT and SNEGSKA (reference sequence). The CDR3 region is CSARTSGGVYEQYF. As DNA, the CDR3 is TGCAGTGCTAGAACTAGCGGGGGAGTCTACGAGCAGTACTTC.

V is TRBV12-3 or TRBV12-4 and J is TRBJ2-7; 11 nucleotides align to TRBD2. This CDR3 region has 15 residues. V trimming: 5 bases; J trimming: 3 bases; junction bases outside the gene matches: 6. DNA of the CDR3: TGTGCCAGCAGTGAAGGACTAGCGGGCGACTACGAGCAGTACTTC. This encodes CASSEGLAGDYEQYF.

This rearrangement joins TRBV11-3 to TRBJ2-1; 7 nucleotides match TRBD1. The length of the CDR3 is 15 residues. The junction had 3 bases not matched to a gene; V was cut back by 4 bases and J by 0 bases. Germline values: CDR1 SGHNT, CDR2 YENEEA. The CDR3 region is CASSSAGGSYNEQFF. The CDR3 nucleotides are TGTGCCAGCAGCTCCGCAGGGGGCTCCTACAATGAGCAGTTCTTC.

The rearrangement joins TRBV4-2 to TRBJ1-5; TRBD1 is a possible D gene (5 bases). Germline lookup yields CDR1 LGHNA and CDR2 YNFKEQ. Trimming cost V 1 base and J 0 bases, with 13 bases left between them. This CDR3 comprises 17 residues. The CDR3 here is CASSQGDSFYSNQPQHF. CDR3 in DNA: TGTGCCAGCAGCCAAGGAGACAGCTTTTATAGCAATCAGCCCCAGCATTTT.

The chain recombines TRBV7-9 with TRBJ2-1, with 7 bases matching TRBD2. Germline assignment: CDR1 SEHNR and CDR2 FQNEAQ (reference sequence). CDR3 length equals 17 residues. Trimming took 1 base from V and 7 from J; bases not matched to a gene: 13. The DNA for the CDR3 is TGTGCCAGCAGCTTAGGGGCCAGCGGGGCCCCGGGGAATGAGCAGTTCTTC. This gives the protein CASSLGASGAPGNEQFF.

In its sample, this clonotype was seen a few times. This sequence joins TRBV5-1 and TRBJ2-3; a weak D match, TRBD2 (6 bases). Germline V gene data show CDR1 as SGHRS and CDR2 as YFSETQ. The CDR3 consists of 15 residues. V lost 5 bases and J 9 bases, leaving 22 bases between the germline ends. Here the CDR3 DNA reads TGCGCCAGCAGGATCGGATCTAGCGCCCTCGAGACGCAGTATTTT. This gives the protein CASRIGSSALETQYF.

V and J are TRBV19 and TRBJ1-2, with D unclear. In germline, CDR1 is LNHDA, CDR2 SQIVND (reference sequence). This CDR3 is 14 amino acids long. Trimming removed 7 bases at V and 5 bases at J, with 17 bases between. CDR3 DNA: TGTGCCAGTAACGCACTGGGCTCTCCATATGGCTACACCTTC. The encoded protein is CASNALGSPYGYTF. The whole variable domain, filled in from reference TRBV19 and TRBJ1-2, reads DGGITQSPKYLFRKEGQNVTLSCEQNLNHDAMYWYRQDPGQGLRLIYYSQIVNDFQKGDIAEGYSVSREKKESFPLTVTSAQKNPTAFYLCASNALGSPYGYTFGSGTRLTVV.